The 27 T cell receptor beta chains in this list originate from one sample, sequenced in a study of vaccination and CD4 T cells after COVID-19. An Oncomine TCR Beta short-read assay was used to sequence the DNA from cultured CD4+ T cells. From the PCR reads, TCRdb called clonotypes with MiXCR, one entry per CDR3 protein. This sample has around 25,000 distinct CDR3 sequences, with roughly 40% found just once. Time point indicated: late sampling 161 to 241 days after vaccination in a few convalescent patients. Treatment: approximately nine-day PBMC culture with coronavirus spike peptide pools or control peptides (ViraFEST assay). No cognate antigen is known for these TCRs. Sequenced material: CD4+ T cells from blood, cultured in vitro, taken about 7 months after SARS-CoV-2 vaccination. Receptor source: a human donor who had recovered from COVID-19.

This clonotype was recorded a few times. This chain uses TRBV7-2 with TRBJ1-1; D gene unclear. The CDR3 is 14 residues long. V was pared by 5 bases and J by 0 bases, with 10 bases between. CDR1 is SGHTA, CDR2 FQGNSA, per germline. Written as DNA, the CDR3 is TGTGCCAGCAGCCCACCTAGTTTGAACACTGAAGCTTTCTTT. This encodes CASSPPSLNTEAFF.

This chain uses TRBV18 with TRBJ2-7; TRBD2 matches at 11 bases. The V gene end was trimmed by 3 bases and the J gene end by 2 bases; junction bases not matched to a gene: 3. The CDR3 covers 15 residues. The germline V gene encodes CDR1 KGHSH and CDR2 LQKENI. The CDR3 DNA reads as TGTGCCAGCTCACCGGGACTAGCGGAGACCTACGAGCAGTACTTC. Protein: CASSPGLAETYEQYF.

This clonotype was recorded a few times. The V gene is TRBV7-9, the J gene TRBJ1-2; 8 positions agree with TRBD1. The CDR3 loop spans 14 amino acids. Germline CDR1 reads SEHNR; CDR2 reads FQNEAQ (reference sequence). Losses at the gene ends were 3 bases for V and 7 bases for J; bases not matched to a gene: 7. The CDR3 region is CASSFGRGHLGYTF. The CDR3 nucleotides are TGTGCCAGCAGCTTCGGCAGGGGGCACCTTGGCTACACCTTC.

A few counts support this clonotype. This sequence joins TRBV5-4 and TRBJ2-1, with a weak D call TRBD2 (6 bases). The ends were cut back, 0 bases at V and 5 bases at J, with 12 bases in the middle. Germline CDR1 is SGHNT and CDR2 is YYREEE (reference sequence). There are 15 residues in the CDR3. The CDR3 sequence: CASSLETGRNNEQFF. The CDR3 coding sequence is TGTGCCAGCAGCTTGGAGACTGGGAGGAACAATGAGCAGTTCTTC.

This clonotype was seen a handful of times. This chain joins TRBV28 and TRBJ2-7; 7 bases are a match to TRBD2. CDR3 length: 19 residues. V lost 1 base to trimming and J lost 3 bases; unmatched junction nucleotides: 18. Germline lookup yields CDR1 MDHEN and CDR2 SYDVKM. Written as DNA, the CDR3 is TGTGCCAGCAGTTTATTTCTAGCGGTAGACGTTTGGGTCAACTACGAGCAGTACTTC. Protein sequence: CASSLFLAVDVWVNYEQYF.

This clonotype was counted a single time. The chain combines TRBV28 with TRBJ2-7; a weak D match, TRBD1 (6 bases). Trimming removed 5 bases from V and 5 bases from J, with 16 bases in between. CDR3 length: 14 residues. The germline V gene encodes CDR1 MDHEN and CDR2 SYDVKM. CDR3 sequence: CASSKSGDMNEQYF. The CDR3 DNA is TGTGCCAGCAGTAAGTCAGGGGATATGAACGAGCAGTACTTC.

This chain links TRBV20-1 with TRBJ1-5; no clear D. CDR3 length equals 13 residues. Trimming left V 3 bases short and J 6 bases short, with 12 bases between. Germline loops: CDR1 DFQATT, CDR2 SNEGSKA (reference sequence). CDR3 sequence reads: CSASITHTQPQHF. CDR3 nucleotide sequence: TGCAGTGCTAGTATAACCCACACTCAGCCCCAGCATTTT.

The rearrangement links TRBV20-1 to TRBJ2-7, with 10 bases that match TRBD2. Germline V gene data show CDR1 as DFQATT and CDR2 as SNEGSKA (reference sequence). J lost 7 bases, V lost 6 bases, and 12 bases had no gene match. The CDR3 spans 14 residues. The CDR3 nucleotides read TGCAGTGCCGAGGGAGCTAGCGGGAGCTTTGAGCAGTACTTC. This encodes CSAEGASGSFEQYF.

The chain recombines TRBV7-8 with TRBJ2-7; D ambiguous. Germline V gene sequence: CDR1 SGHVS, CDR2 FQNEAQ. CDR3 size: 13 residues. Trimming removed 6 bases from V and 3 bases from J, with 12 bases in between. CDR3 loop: CASRKRGFYEQYF. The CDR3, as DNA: TGTGCCAGCAGAAAAAGAGGTTTCTACGAGCAGTACTTC.

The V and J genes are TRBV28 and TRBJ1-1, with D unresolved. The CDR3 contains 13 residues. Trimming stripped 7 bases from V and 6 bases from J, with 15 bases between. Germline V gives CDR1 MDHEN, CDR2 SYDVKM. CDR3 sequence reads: CASISLAAAEAFF. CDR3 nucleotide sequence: TGTGCCAGCATAAGTCTTGCGGCAGCTGAAGCTTTCTTT.

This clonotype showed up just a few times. The CDR3 DNA is TGTGCCACCAGCAGGACTAGCGGAGGTTTTTCCTACGAGCAGTACTTC. Translated, it gives CATSRTSGGFSYEQYF. The V gene is TRBV15, the J gene TRBJ2-7; 9 bases fit TRBD2. The CDR3 is 16 residues long. The V gene's germline CDR1 is LNHNV and CDR2 YYDKDF (reference sequence). V was clipped by 3 bases and J by 1 base; unmatched bases: 7.

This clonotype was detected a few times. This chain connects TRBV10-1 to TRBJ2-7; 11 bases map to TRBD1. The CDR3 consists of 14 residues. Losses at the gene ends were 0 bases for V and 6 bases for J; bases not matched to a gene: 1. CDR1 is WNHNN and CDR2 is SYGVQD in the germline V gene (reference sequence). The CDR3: CASSESGTGGEQYF. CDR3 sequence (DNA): TGCGCCAGCAGTGAGTCGGGGACAGGGGGCGAGCAGTACTTC.

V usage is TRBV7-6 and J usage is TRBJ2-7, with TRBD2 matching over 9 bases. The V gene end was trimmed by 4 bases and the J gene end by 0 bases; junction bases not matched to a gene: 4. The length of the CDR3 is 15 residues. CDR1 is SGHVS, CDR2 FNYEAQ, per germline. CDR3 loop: CASSSISGSSYEQYF. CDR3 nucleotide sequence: TGTGCCAGCAGCTCAATTAGCGGGAGCTCCTACGAGCAGTACTTC.

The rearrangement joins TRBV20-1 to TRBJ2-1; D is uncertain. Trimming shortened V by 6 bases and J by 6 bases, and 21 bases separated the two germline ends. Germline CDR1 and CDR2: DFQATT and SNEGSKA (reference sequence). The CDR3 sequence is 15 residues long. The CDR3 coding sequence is TGCAGTGCACGGCTCCCGGCGCAACTAAGCAATGAGCAGTTCTTC. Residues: CSARLPAQLSNEQFF.

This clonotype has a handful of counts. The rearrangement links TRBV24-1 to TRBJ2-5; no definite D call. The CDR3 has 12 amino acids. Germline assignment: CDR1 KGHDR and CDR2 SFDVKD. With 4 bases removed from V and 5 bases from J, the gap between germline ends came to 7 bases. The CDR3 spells CATSENLETQYF. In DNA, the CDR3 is TGTGCCACCAGTGAAAATTTGGAGACCCAGTACTTC.

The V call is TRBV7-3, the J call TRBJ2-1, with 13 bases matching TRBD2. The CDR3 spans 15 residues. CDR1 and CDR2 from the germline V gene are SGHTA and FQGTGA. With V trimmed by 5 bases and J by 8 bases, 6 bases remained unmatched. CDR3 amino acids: CASSGGLAGVYEQFF. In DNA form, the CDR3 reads TGTGCCAGCAGCGGAGGACTAGCGGGAGTATATGAGCAGTTCTTC.

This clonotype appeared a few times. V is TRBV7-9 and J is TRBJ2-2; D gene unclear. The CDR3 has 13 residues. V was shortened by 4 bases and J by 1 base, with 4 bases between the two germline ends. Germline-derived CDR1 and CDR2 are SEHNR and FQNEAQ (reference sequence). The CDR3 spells CASSWGNTGELFF. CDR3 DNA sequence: TGTGCCAGCAGCTGGGGGAACACCGGGGAGCTGTTTTTT.

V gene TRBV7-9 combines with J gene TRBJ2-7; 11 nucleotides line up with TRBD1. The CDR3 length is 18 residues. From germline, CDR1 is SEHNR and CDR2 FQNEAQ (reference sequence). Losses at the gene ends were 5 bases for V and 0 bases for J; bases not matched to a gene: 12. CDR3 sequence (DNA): TGTGCCAGCAGCCTACCACGCTCGGACAGGGGGCGCTCCTACGAGCAGTACTTC. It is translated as CASSLPRSDRGRSYEQYF.

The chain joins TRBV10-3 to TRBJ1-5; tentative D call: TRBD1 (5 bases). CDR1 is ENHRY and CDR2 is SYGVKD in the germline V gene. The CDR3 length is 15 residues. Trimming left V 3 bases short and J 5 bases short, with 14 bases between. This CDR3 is CAISDSGGSHQPQHF. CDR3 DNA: TGTGCCATCAGTGATAGCGGGGGTTCACATCAGCCCCAGCATTTT.

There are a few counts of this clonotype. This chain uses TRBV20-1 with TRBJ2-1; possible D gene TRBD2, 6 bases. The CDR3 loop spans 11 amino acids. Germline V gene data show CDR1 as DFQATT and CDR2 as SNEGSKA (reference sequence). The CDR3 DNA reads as TGCGGACCCGGGGGAGGAAATGAGCAGTTCTTC. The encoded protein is CGPGGGNEQFF.

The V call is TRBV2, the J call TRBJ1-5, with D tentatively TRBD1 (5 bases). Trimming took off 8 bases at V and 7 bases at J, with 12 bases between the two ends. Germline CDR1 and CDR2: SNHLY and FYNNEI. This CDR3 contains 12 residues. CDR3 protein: CASAGGRQPQHF. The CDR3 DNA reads TGTGCCAGCGCCGGGGGAAGACAGCCCCAGCATTTT.

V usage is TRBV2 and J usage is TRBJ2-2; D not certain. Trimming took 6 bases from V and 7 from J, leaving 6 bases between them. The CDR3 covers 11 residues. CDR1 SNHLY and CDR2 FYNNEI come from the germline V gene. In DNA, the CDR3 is TGTGCCAGCAGGAGAGACGGGGAGCTGTTTTTT. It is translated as CASRRDGELFF.

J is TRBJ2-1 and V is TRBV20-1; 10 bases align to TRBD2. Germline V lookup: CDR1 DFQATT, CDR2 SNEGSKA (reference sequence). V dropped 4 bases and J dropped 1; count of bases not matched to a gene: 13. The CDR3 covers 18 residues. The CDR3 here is CSATRTQLAGRSYNEQFF. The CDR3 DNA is TGCAGTGCTACCCGGACCCAACTAGCGGGACGATCCTACAATGAGCAGTTCTTC.

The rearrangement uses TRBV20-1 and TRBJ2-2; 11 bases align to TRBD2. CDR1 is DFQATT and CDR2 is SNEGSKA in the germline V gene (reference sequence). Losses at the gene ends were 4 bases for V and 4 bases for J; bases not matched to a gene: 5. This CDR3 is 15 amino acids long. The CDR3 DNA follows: TGCAGTGCTACACCCGGGACTAGCGGCACCGGGGAGCTGTTTTTT. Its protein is CSATPGTSGTGELFF.

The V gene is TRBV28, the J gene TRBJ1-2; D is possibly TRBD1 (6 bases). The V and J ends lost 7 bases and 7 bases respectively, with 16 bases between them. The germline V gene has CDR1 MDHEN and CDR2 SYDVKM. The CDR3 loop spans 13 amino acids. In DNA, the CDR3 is TGTGCCAGCACCTCAATGCAGGGGTCTGGCTACACCTTC. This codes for CASTSMQGSGYTF.

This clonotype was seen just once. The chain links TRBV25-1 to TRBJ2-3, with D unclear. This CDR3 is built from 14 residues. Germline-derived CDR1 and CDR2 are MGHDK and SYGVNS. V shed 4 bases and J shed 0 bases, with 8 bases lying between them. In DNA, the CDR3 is TGTGCCAGCAGTGGCGCGGTAAGCACAGATACGCAGTATTTT. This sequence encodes CASSGAVSTDTQYF.

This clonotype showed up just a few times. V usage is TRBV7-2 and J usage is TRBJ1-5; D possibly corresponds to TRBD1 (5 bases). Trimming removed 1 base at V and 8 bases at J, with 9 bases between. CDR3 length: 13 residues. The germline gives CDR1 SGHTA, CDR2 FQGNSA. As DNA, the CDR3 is TGTGCCAGCAGCTTAGGCAGGGATGAGCCCCAGCATTTT. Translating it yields CASSLGRDEPQHF. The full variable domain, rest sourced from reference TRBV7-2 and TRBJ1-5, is GAGVSQSPSNKVTEKGKDVELRCDPISGHTALYWYRQSLGQGLEFLIYFQGNSAPDKSGLPSDRFSAERTGGSVSTLTIQRTQQEDSAVYLCASSLGRDEPQHFGDGTRLSIL.